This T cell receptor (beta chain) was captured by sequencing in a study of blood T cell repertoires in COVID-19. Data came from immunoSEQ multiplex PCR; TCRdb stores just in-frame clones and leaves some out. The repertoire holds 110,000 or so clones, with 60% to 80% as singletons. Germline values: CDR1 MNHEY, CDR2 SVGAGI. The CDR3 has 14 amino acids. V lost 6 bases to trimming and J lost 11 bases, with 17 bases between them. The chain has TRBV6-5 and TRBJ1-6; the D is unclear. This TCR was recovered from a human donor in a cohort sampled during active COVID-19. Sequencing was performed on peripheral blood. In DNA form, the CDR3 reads TGTGCCAGCAGATCACGGGGAGGGTTGACACCCCTCCACTTT. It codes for CASRSRGGLTPLHF.